Listed below are T cell receptor beta chains from one sample, sequenced in a study of T cell responses to AZD1222 COVID-19 vaccine. Assay used: immunoSEQ multiplex PCR; TCRdb lists only in-frame clones, some missing. Altogether more than 140,000 clones are present, around 92% being singletons, with the ten largest covering 2.5% to 3%. Sequences were derived from peripheral blood, sampled on day 0 of AZD1222 vaccination. All receptors derive from an adult in good health. Each CDR3 is given with its conserved first and last residue. Fields, in order: V gene, J gene, D gene, clone size, CDR3 DNA, CDR3 protein. A D gene is named only where the DNA matches it firmly. Rows give clone size only sometimes, using once, few, many, or a class for an expanded clone.

v_gene: TRBV7-9
j_gene: TRBJ2-3
d_gene: TRBD2
abundance: NA
CDR3nt: TGTGCCAGCAGCTCCCGAATATCAGCGGGAGGGGGCGCAGATACGCAGTATTTT
CDR3aa: CASSSRISAGGGADTQYF

v_gene: TRBV7-9
j_gene: TRBJ2-3
d_gene: NA
abundance: NA
CDR3nt: TGTGCCAGCAGCCCTGATAGCGGTTCCACAGATACGCAGTATTTT
CDR3aa: CASSPDSGSTDTQYF

v_gene: TRBV6-5
j_gene: TRBJ1-5
d_gene: TRBD1
abundance: NA
CDR3nt: TGTGCCAGCAGCGACAGGGATGGAGTTTCTGGGCCCCAGCATTTT
CDR3aa: CASSDRDGVSGPQHF

v_gene: TRBV5-5
j_gene: TRBJ2-2
d_gene: NA
abundance: once
CDR3nt: TGTGCCAGCGCCAGGAGCGTAGGAAACACCGGGGAGCTGTTTTTT
CDR3aa: CASARSVGNTGELFF

v_gene: TRBV21-1
j_gene: TRBJ2-7
d_gene: NA
abundance: NA
CDR3nt: TGTGCCAGCAGCGCTAGCGCGTTATCCTACGAGCAGTACTTC
CDR3aa: CASSASALSYEQYF

v_gene: TRBV3-1/TRBV3-2
j_gene: TRBJ2-7
d_gene: NA
abundance: NA
CDR3nt: TGTGCCAGCAGCACCACCGGGGGCTACGAGCAGTACTTC
CDR3aa: CASSTTGGYEQYF

v_gene: TRBV18
j_gene: TRBJ2-7
d_gene: TRBD2
abundance: NA
CDR3nt: TGTGCCAGCTCACCTCCGGGACTAGCGGATCCCTACGAGCAGTACTTC
CDR3aa: CASSPPGLADPYEQYF

v_gene: TRBV5-1
j_gene: TRBJ2-1
d_gene: NA
abundance: NA
CDR3nt: TGCGCCAGCAGCTTGGGAGGGGAAACATCCTACAATGAGCAGTTCTTC
CDR3aa: CASSLGGETSYNEQFF

v_gene: TRBV29-1
j_gene: TRBJ2-1
d_gene: TRBD2
abundance: NA
CDR3nt: TGCAGCGTTGAAACTAGCGGGAGTAAGATTATGTTCTTC
CDR3aa: CSVETSGSKIMFF

v_gene: TRBV7-9
j_gene: TRBJ2-1
d_gene: TRBD1
abundance: NA
CDR3nt: TGTGCCAGCAGTGTCCTGGGGCAGGGGGAAAATGAGCAGTTCTTC
CDR3aa: CASSVLGQGENEQFF

v_gene: TRBV4-1
j_gene: TRBJ2-1
d_gene: NA
abundance: NA
CDR3nt: TGCGCCAGCAGCCAAGGGGGGACGGGAGTACAGGGTGAGCAGTTCTTC
CDR3aa: CASSQGGTGVQGEQFF

v_gene: TRBV7-2
j_gene: TRBJ1-1
d_gene: NA
abundance: NA
CDR3nt: TGTGCCAGCAGCTTAGTACGCCTAGGTGCTGAAGCTTTCTTT
CDR3aa: CASSLVRLGAEAFF

v_gene: TRBV4-1
j_gene: TRBJ1-1
d_gene: TRBD1
abundance: NA
CDR3nt: TGCGCCAGCAGCCAAGGGACAGGGGATTTGGGGAACACTGAAGCTTTCTTT
CDR3aa: CASSQGTGDLGNTEAFF

v_gene: TRBV7-3
j_gene: TRBJ2-1
d_gene: TRBD2
abundance: NA
CDR3nt: TGTGCCAGCAGCTTAGGACTAGCGGGAAGCAATGAGCAGTTCTTC
CDR3aa: CASSLGLAGSNEQFF

v_gene: TRBV5-4
j_gene: TRBJ1-1
d_gene: TRBD1
abundance: once
CDR3nt: TGTGCCAGCAGCTACGGGACAGGGGGAGCTTTCTTT
CDR3aa: CASSYGTGGAFF

v_gene: TRBV6-5
j_gene: TRBJ1-2
d_gene: TRBD1
abundance: once
CDR3nt: TGTGCCAGCAGGCCGACAGGGGGCCGGGGCTACACCTTC
CDR3aa: CASRPTGGRGYTF

v_gene: TRBV4-2
j_gene: TRBJ1-4
d_gene: NA
abundance: NA
CDR3nt: TGTGCCAGCAGCCAAGGACGGAGTAATGAAAAACTGTTTTTT
CDR3aa: CASSQGRSNEKLFF

v_gene: TRBV10-2
j_gene: TRBJ2-3
d_gene: NA
abundance: NA
CDR3nt: TGCGCCAGCAGTATCCTGACCGCAACAGATACGCAGTATTTT
CDR3aa: CASSILTATDTQYF

v_gene: TRBV4-1
j_gene: TRBJ1-1
d_gene: NA
abundance: NA
CDR3nt: TGCGCCAGCAGCCAAGCGGGACGGGGTTTCTTT
CDR3aa: CASSQAGRGFF

v_gene: TRBV19
j_gene: TRBJ2-3
d_gene: TRBD2
abundance: few
CDR3nt: TGTGCCAGTAGCCTGGTAGGCGCTAGCGGGGGGGCGACAGATACGCAGTATTTT
CDR3aa: CASSLVGASGGATDTQYF

v_gene: TRBV18
j_gene: TRBJ2-2
d_gene: NA
abundance: NA
CDR3nt: TGTGCCAGCTCACCCCCCCCGAACACCGGGGAGCTGTTTTTT
CDR3aa: CASSPPPNTGELFF

v_gene: TRBV7-2
j_gene: TRBJ1-2
d_gene: NA
abundance: NA
CDR3nt: TGTGCCAGCAGCTTACATCGGGTAGGACGGTACTATGGCTACACCTTC
CDR3aa: CASSLHRVGRYYGYTF

v_gene: TRBV27
j_gene: TRBJ1-6
d_gene: TRBD1
abundance: NA
CDR3nt: TGTGCCAGCAGATCGGACAGGGGTAAAGCACCCCTCCACTTT
CDR3aa: CASRSDRGKAPLHF

v_gene: TRBV9
j_gene: TRBJ1-1
d_gene: TRBD1
abundance: once
CDR3nt: TGTGCCAGCAGCGTAGAGCCCGGACAGGGTGGCGTCGACACTGAAGCTTTCTTT
CDR3aa: CASSVEPGQGGVDTEAFF

v_gene: TRBV6-5
j_gene: TRBJ1-2
d_gene: NA
abundance: NA
CDR3nt: TGTGCCAGCAGCTCCTATGGGGGCTACACCTTC
CDR3aa: CASSSYGGYTF

v_gene: TRBV27
j_gene: TRBJ1-4
d_gene: TRBD1
abundance: NA
CDR3nt: TGTGCCAGCAGTTTAAGGACAGGGATGGAAAAACTGTTTTTT
CDR3aa: CASSLRTGMEKLFF

v_gene: TRBV10-3
j_gene: TRBJ1-2
d_gene: NA
abundance: NA
CDR3nt: TGTGCCATCAGTGAGCAGGGTTCTCGTGGCTACACCTTC
CDR3aa: CAISEQGSRGYTF

v_gene: TRBV19
j_gene: TRBJ1-1
d_gene: NA
abundance: NA
CDR3nt: TGTGCCAGTATAGCCGGGATCGAAGCTTTCTTT
CDR3aa: CASIAGIEAFF

v_gene: TRBV20-1
j_gene: TRBJ2-3
d_gene: TRBD2
abundance: NA
CDR3nt: TGCAGTGCTAGTAGCGGGGGGGCCGGATGGAGCACAGATACGCAGTATTTT
CDR3aa: CSASSGGAGWSTDTQYF

v_gene: TRBV7-6
j_gene: TRBJ1-3
d_gene: TRBD1
abundance: NA
CDR3nt: TGTGCCAGCAGCTTAGGGACAGGGGGAACTGGAAACACCATATATTTT
CDR3aa: CASSLGTGGTGNTIYF

v_gene: TRBV9
j_gene: TRBJ2-2
d_gene: NA
abundance: NA
CDR3nt: TGTGCCAGCAGCGAAGGTCTGAACACCGGGGAGCTGTTTTTT
CDR3aa: CASSEGLNTGELFF

v_gene: TRBV11-2
j_gene: TRBJ1-1
d_gene: TRBD1
abundance: NA
CDR3nt: TGTGCCAGCAGCCGGGACAGAGTGAACACTGAAGCTTTCTTT
CDR3aa: CASSRDRVNTEAFF

v_gene: TRBV28
j_gene: TRBJ1-2
d_gene: NA
abundance: NA
CDR3nt: TGTGCCAGCAGTGGACATCCAAACTATGGCTACACCTTC
CDR3aa: CASSGHPNYGYTF

v_gene: TRBV7-9
j_gene: TRBJ2-3
d_gene: NA
abundance: few
CDR3nt: TGTGCCAGCAGCAGACTAGGTTCCAACACAGATACGCAGTATTTT
CDR3aa: CASSRLGSNTDTQYF

v_gene: TRBV7-2
j_gene: TRBJ2-5
d_gene: TRBD2
abundance: NA
CDR3nt: TGTGCCAGCAGCTTGGTAGCGGGAGTGCGAGAGACCCAGTACTTC
CDR3aa: CASSLVAGVRETQYF

v_gene: TRBV13
j_gene: TRBJ1-3
d_gene: TRBD1
abundance: NA
CDR3nt: TGTGCCAGCAGCTTCGGACAGGGGCCGGTTTTCTCTGGAAACACCATATATTTT
CDR3aa: CASSFGQGPVFSGNTIYF

v_gene: TRBV19
j_gene: TRBJ2-7
d_gene: TRBD2
abundance: NA
CDR3nt: TGTGCCAGTAGTCCCCCCGCGGGGGTCTACGAGCAGTACTTC
CDR3aa: CASSPPAGVYEQYF

v_gene: TRBV5-1
j_gene: TRBJ2-7
d_gene: TRBD1
abundance: NA
CDR3nt: TGCGCCAGCAGCCCGGGGGACAGGGGTAACCACGAGCAGTACTTC
CDR3aa: CASSPGDRGNHEQYF

v_gene: TRBV18
j_gene: TRBJ2-7
d_gene: TRBD1
abundance: NA
CDR3nt: TGTGCCAGCTCAATTTCCGTGGGACAGGGGGTGGACGAGCAGTACTTC
CDR3aa: CASSISVGQGVDEQYF

v_gene: TRBV7-9
j_gene: TRBJ2-7
d_gene: NA
abundance: NA
CDR3nt: TGTGCCAGCAGCCCCCGTGCGAAGGTGGGTTCCGAGCAGTACTTC
CDR3aa: CASSPRAKVGSEQYF

v_gene: TRBV19
j_gene: TRBJ1-3
d_gene: NA
abundance: NA
CDR3nt: TGTGCCAGTAGCCCGCGTAGGGAAAAGCCAGACTCTGGAAACACCATATATTTT
CDR3aa: CASSPRREKPDSGNTIYF

v_gene: TRBV7-6
j_gene: TRBJ2-5
d_gene: NA
abundance: NA
CDR3nt: TGTGCCAGCAGCTATTCGACGGGAGTGGCTCATCGAGAGACCCAGTACTTC
CDR3aa: CASSYSTGVAHRETQYF

v_gene: TRBV27
j_gene: TRBJ1-1
d_gene: NA
abundance: NA
CDR3nt: TGTGCCAGCAGTTTTGTAGGGACGAACACTGAAGCTTTCTTT
CDR3aa: CASSFVGTNTEAFF

v_gene: TRBV7-6
j_gene: TRBJ2-1
d_gene: TRBD2
abundance: NA
CDR3nt: TGTGCCAGCAGCTCGAGACTAGCGGGGGGGCCATGGAATGAGCAGTTCTTC
CDR3aa: CASSSRLAGGPWNEQFF

v_gene: TRBV5-1
j_gene: TRBJ2-2
d_gene: TRBD2
abundance: NA
CDR3nt: TGCGCCAGCAGCCGAGGACTAGCGGCAAACACCGGGGAGCTGTTTTTT
CDR3aa: CASSRGLAANTGELFF

v_gene: TRBV7-8
j_gene: TRBJ1-6
d_gene: TRBD1
abundance: NA
CDR3nt: TGTGCCAGCAGAATAGACAGGGGGTTCGCCTATAATTCACCCCTCCACTTT
CDR3aa: CASRIDRGFAYNSPLHF

v_gene: TRBV4-1
j_gene: TRBJ2-1
d_gene: TRBD2
abundance: NA
CDR3nt: TGCGCCAGCAGCCAAAAAGGTGTCTCATTGGTAGCGGGCAATGAGCAGTTCTTC
CDR3aa: CASSQKGVSLVAGNEQFF

v_gene: TRBV6-5
j_gene: TRBJ1-4
d_gene: TRBD1
abundance: NA
CDR3nt: TGTGCCAGCACCGAGATCGGGACAGGGGATGAAAAACTGTTTTTT
CDR3aa: CASTEIGTGDEKLFF

v_gene: TRBV2
j_gene: TRBJ1-1
d_gene: NA
abundance: NA
CDR3nt: TGTGCCAGCAGTGATGACGGGGAGGTGAACACTGAAGCTTTCTTT
CDR3aa: CASSDDGEVNTEAFF

v_gene: TRBV7-6
j_gene: TRBJ2-1
d_gene: TRBD2
abundance: NA
CDR3nt: TGTGCCAGCAGCCCGGGGGGGGCCGTCCGCAATGAGCAGTTCTTC
CDR3aa: CASSPGGAVRNEQFF

v_gene: TRBV25-1
j_gene: TRBJ1-2
d_gene: TRBD1
abundance: NA
CDR3nt: TGTGCCAGCAGACAGGGGTCCTACTATGGCTACACCTTC
CDR3aa: CASRQGSYYGYTF

v_gene: TRBV11-2
j_gene: TRBJ1-3
d_gene: NA
abundance: NA
CDR3nt: TGTGCCAGCAGCCCCAACTCTAGTGGAAACACCATATATTTT
CDR3aa: CASSPNSSGNTIYF

v_gene: TRBV7-9
j_gene: TRBJ2-1
d_gene: TRBD2
abundance: NA
CDR3nt: TGTGCCAGCAGCCCTACCGATCTGGGACTAGCGGGGGCCTACAATGAGCAGTTCTTC
CDR3aa: CASSPTDLGLAGAYNEQFF

v_gene: TRBV28
j_gene: TRBJ2-5
d_gene: NA
abundance: NA
CDR3nt: TGTGCCAGCAGTTTCTGGGGTAGAACCGGGGAAGAGACCCAGTACTTC
CDR3aa: CASSFWGRTGEETQYF

v_gene: TRBV27
j_gene: TRBJ1-1
d_gene: TRBD1
abundance: NA
CDR3nt: TGTGCCAGCAGTTTATACGCTTTGGACAGGGCCGCTGAAGCTTTCTTT
CDR3aa: CASSLYALDRAAEAFF

v_gene: TRBV5-1
j_gene: TRBJ2-7
d_gene: TRBD1
abundance: NA
CDR3nt: TGCGCCAGCAGCTTGGACAGGGGAGAGCAGTACTTC
CDR3aa: CASSLDRGEQYF

v_gene: TRBV6-2/TRBV6-3
j_gene: TRBJ2-7
d_gene: TRBD1
abundance: NA
CDR3nt: TGTGCCAGCAGTCTCCAGGACAGGGCCAGCTCCTACGAGCAGTACTTC
CDR3aa: CASSLQDRASSYEQYF